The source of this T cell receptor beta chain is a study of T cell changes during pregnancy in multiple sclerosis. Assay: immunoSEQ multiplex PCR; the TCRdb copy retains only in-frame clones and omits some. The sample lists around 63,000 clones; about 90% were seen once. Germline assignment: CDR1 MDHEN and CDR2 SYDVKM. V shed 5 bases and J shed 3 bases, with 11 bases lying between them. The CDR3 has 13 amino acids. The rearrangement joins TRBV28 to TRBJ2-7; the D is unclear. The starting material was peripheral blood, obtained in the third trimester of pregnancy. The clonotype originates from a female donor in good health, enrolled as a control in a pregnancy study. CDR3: CASSKASIYEQYF. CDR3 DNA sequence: TGTGCCAGCAGTAAAGCGTCGATCTACGAGCAGTACTTC.